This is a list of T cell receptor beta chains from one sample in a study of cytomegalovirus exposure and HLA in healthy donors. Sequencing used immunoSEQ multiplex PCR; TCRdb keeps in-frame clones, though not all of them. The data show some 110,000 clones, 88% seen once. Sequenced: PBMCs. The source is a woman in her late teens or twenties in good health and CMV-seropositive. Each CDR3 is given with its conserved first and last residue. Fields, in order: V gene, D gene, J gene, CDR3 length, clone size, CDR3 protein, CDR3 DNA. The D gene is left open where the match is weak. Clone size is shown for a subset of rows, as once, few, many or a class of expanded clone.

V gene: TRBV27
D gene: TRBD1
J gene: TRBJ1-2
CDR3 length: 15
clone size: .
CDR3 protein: CASSPLGTGVWGYTF
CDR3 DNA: TGTGCCAGCAGTCCGCTTGGGACAGGGGTTTGGGGCTACACCTTC

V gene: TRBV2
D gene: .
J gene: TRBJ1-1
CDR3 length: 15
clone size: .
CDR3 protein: CASSEGHSGVTEAFF
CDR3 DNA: TGTGCCAGCAGTGAAGGGCACTCAGGGGTCACTGAAGCTTTCTTT

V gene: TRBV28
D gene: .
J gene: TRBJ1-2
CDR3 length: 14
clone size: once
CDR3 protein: CASSQTNDRYGYTF
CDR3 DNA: TGTGCCAGCAGTCAAACGAATGACAGGTACGGCTACACCTTC

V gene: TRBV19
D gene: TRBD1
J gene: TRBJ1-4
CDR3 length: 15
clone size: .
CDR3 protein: CASSADRETNEKLFF
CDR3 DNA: TGTGCCAGTAGCGCGGACAGGGAAACTAATGAAAAACTGTTTTTT

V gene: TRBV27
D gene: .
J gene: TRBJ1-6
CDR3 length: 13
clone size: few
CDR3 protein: CASSSNRDSPLHF
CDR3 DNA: TGTGCCAGCAGTTCTAACAGGGATTCACCCCTCCACTTT

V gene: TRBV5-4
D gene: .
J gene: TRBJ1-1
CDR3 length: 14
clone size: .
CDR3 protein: CASSFSSGVTEAFF
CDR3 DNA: TGTGCCAGCAGCTTTTCATCGGGGGTCACTGAAGCTTTCTTT

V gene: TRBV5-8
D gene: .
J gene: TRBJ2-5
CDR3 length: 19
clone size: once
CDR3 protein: CASSFGLANWAFDLGTQYF
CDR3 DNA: TGTGCCAGCAGCTTTGGCCTAGCCAATTGGGCTTTTGACTTGGGGACCCAGTACTTC

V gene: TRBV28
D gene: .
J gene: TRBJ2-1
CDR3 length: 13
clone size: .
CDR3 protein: CASSPRVNNEQFF
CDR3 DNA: TGTGCCAGCAGTCCCCGAGTTAACAATGAGCAGTTCTTC

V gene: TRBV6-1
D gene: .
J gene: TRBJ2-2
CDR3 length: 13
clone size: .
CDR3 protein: CASSEDERGELFF
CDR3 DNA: TGTGCCAGCAGTGAAGACGAGCGTGGGGAGCTGTTTTTT

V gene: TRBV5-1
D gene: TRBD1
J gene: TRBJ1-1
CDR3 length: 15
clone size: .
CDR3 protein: CASSLARTGITEAFF
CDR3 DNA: TGCGCCAGCAGCTTGGCTCGGACAGGGATCACTGAAGCTTTCTTT

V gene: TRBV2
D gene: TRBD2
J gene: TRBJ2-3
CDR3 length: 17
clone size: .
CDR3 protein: CASSDAGTRGGHDTQYF
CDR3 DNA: TGTGCCAGCAGTGATGCAGGGACGCGGGGGGGCCACGATACGCAGTATTTT

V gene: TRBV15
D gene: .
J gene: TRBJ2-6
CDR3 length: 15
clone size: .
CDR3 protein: CATSSDSSGANVLTF
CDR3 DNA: TGTGCCACCAGCAGTGACAGCTCTGGGGCCAACGTCCTGACTTTC

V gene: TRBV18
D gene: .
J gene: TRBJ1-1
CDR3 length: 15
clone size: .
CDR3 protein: CASSPPKTGNTEAFF
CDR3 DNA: TGTGCCAGCTCACCACCGAAGACAGGAAACACTGAAGCTTTCTTT

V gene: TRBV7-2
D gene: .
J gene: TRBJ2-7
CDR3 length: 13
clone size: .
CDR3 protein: CASSLGRSYEQYF
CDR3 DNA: TGTGCCAGCAGCTTGGGGAGATCCTACGAGCAGTACTTC

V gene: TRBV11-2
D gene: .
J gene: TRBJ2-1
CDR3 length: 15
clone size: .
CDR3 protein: CASSLDRGTYNEQFF
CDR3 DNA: TGTGCCAGCAGCTTAGATCGGGGAACCTACAATGAGCAGTTCTTC

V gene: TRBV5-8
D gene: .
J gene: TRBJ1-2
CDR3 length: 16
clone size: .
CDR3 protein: CASSLLIPGADYGYTF
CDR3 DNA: TGTGCCAGCAGCTTACTTATCCCAGGGGCCGACTATGGCTACACCTTC

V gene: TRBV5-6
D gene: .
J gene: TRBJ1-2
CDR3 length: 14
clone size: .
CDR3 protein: CASSPGSSNYGYTF
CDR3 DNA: TGTGCCAGCAGCCCTGGGAGCTCTAACTATGGCTACACCTTC

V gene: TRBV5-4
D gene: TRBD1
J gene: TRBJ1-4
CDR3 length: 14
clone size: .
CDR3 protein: CASSGGQVNEKLFF
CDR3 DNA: TGTGCCAGCAGCGGGGGACAGGTTAATGAAAAACTGTTTTTT

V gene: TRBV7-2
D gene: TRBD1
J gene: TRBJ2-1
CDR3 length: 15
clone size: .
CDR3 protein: CASSPGQGRYNEQFF
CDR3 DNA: TGTGCCAGCAGCCCTGGACAGGGTCGCTACAATGAGCAGTTCTTC

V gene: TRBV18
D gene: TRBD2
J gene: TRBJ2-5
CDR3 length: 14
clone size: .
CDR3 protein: CASSLAGGRETQYF
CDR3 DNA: TGTGCCAGCTCACTGGCGGGGGGCCGGGAGACCCAGTACTTC

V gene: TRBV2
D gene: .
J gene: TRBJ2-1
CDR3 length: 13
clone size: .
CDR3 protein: CASRPNDFNEQFF
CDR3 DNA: TGTGCCAGCAGACCGAATGACTTCAATGAGCAGTTCTTC

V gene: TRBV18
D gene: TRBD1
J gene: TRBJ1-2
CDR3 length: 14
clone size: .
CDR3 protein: CASSPSGTGDGYTF
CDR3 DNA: TGTGCCAGCTCACCGAGCGGGACAGGGGATGGCTACACCTTC

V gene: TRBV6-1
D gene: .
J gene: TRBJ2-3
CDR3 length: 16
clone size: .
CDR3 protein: CASSEARDGFTDTQYF
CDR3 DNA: TGTGCCAGCAGTGAAGCGCGGGACGGTTTCACAGATACGCAGTATTTT

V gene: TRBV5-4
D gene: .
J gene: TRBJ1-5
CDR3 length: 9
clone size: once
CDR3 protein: CAGYQPQHF
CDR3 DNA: TGTGCCGGCTATCAGCCCCAGCATTTT

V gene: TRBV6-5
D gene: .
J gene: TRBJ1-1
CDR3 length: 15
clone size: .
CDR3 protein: CASSDGHTMNTEAFF
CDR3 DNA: TGTGCCAGCAGCGACGGACACACCATGAACACTGAAGCTTTCTTT

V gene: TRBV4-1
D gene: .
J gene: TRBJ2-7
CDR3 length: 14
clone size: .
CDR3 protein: CASRPRGSSYEQYF
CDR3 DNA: TGCGCCAGCAGGCCTCGGGGGAGCTCCTACGAGCAGTACTTC

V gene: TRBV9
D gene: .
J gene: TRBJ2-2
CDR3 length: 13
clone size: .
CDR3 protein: CASSVAGTGELFF
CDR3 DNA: TGTGCCAGCAGCGTAGCGGGCACCGGGGAGCTGTTTTTT

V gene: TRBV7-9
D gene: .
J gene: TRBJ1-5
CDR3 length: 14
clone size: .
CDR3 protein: CASSGDSGFWPQHF
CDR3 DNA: TGTGCCAGCAGCGGCGACAGTGGGTTTTGGCCCCAGCATTTT

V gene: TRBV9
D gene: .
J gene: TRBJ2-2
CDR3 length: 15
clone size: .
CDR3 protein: CASSVGQGHTGELFF
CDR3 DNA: TGTGCCAGCAGCGTAGGTCAGGGGCACACCGGGGAGCTGTTTTTT

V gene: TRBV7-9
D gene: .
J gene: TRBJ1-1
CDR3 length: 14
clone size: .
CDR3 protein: CASSLAPPDTEAFF
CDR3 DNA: TGTGCCAGCAGCTTAGCCCCCCCGGACACTGAAGCTTTCTTT

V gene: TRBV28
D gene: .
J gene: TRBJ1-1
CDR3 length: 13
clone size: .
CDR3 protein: CASSLQMNTEAFF
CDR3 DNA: TGTGCCAGCAGTTTACAGATGAACACTGAAGCTTTCTTT

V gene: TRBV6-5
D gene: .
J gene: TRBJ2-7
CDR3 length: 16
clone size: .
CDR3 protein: CASSYSVAQSSYEQYF
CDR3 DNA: TGTGCCAGCAGTTACTCTGTGGCCCAAAGCTCCTACGAGCAGTACTTC

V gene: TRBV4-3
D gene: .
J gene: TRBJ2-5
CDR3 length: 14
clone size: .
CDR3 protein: CASSRQEGGETQYF
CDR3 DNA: TGCGCCAGCAGCCGCCAGGAAGGGGGAGAGACCCAGTACTTC

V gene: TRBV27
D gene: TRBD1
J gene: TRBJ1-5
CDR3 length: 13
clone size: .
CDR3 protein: CASSYRGNQPQHF
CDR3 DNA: TGTGCCAGCAGTTACAGGGGGAATCAGCCCCAGCATTTT

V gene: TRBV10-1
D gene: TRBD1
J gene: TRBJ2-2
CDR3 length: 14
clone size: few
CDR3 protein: CASSVETGYGELFF
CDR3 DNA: TGCGCCAGCAGTGTTGAGACAGGGTACGGGGAGCTGTTTTTT

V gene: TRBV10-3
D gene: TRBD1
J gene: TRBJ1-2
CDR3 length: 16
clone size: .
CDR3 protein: CAISESGTGGGYGYTF
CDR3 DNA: TGTGCCATCAGTGAGTCTGGCACAGGGGGTGGCTATGGCTACACCTTC

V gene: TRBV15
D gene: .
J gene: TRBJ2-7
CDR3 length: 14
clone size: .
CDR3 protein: CATRRGGTSYEQYF
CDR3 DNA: TGTGCCACCAGGAGGGGGGGTACTTCCTACGAGCAGTACTTC

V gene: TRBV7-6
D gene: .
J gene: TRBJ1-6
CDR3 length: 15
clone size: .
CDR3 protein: CASSLATPGHSPLHF
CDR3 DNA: TGTGCCAGCAGCTTAGCGACCCCAGGCCATTCACCCCTCCACTTT

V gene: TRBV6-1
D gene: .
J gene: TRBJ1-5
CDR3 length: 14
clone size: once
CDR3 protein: CASRPGTSSQPQHF
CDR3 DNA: TGTGCCAGCAGGCCCGGGACTTCCAGCCAGCCCCAGCATTTT

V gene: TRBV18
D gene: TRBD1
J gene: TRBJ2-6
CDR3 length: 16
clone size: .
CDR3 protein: CASSLDRVAGANVLTF
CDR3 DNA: TGTGCCAGCTCACTTGACAGGGTAGCTGGGGCCAACGTCCTGACTTTC

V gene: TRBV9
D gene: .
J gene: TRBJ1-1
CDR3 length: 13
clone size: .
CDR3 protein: CASSVVAGAEAFF
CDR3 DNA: TGTGCCAGCAGCGTAGTCGCGGGGGCTGAAGCTTTCTTT

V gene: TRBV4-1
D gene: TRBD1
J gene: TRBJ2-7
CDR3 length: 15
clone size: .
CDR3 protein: CASSQDGTGSYEQYF
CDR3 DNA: TGCGCCAGCAGCCAAGACGGGACAGGGAGCTACGAGCAGTACTTC

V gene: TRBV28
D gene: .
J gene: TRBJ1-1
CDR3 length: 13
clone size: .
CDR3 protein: CASSLTGTTEAFF
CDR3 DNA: TGTGCCAGCAGTCTCACAGGAACCACTGAAGCTTTCTTT

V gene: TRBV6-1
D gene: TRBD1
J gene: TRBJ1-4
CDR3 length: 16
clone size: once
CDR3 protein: CASSEELGGRGEKLFF
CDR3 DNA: TGTGCCAGCAGTGAAGAGCTAGGGGGCAGAGGTGAAAAACTGTTTTTT

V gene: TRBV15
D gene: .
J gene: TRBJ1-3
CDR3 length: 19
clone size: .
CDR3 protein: CATSRDVGAALYSGNTIYF
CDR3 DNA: TGTGCCACCAGCAGAGATGTGGGGGCAGCCCTATACTCTGGAAACACCATATATTTT